The rows below give T cell receptor beta chains drawn from one sample of a study of shared clonotypes between healthy human individuals. The table came from immunoSEQ multiplex PCR; TCRdb's copy has only in-frame clones and leaves some out. Among 560,000 or so clones listed, around 96% were seen once. The sample taken for sequencing was naive CD8+ T cells sorted from blood. The receptor source for this set is a woman in her 30s in good health. Each CDR3 is given with its conserved first and last residue. Fields, in order: V gene, J gene, CDR3 length, CDR3 protein.

v_gene: TRBV5-8
j_gene: TRBJ2-2
len: 16
CDR3aa: CASSTGLAGYTGELFF

v_gene: TRBV2
j_gene: TRBJ2-1
len: 11
CDR3aa: CASSPPVRQFF

v_gene: TRBV15
j_gene: TRBJ2-1
len: 15
CDR3aa: CATSREERGYNEQFF

v_gene: TRBV27
j_gene: TRBJ2-7
len: 14
CDR3aa: CASSLSPVSYEQYF

v_gene: TRBV2
j_gene: TRBJ1-4
len: 13
CDR3aa: CAGLQGETEKLFF

v_gene: TRBV4-1
j_gene: TRBJ1-1
len: 16
CDR3aa: CASSQDLVTQNTEAFF

v_gene: TRBV9
j_gene: TRBJ1-1
len: 15
CDR3aa: CASSVGRRSNTEAFF

v_gene: TRBV19
j_gene: TRBJ2-6
len: 17
CDR3aa: CASSIEGLLSGANVLTF

v_gene: TRBV5-1
j_gene: TRBJ2-5
len: 11
CDR3aa: CASSFQETQYF

v_gene: TRBV29-1
j_gene: TRBJ2-7
len: 14
CDR3aa: CSVEDGRETYEQYF

v_gene: TRBV19
j_gene: TRBJ1-5
len: 15
CDR3aa: CASSIEGQGDQPQHF

v_gene: TRBV7-6
j_gene: TRBJ2-7
len: 13
CDR3aa: CASSFGFYYEQYF

v_gene: TRBV2
j_gene: TRBJ2-2
len: 16
CDR3aa: CASSSPQGADTGELFF

v_gene: TRBV7-9
j_gene: TRBJ1-1
len: 16
CDR3aa: CASSLPPSTMNTEAFF

v_gene: TRBV27
j_gene: TRBJ2-7
len: 12
CDR3aa: CASSSIRHEQYF

v_gene: TRBV6-1
j_gene: TRBJ2-7
len: 18
CDR3aa: CASSEAGRLAGGDYEQYF

v_gene: TRBV29-1
j_gene: TRBJ2-1
len: 15
CDR3aa: CSDEAAGVRYNEQFF

v_gene: TRBV7-7
j_gene: TRBJ1-5
len: 15
CDR3aa: CASSYRGSGNQPQHF

v_gene: TRBV30
j_gene: TRBJ2-1
len: 16
CDR3aa: CAWKVHRGEAGNEQFF

v_gene: TRBV9
j_gene: TRBJ1-1
len: 13
CDR3aa: CASSAGGRTEAFF

v_gene: TRBV4-1
j_gene: TRBJ2-5
len: 14
CDR3aa: CASSPGHRGQEQYF

v_gene: TRBV1
j_gene: TRBJ1-1
len: 10
CDR3aa: CTSMRAKAFF

v_gene: TRBV7-2
j_gene: TRBJ1-1
len: 14
CDR3aa: CASSLVDGGTEAFF

v_gene: TRBV19
j_gene: TRBJ1-1
len: 13
CDR3aa: CASSQGRTTEAFF

v_gene: TRBV7-9
j_gene: TRBJ2-5
len: 18
CDR3aa: CAIPGETSVKVGGETQYF

v_gene: TRBV15
j_gene: TRBJ2-1
len: 16
CDR3aa: CATSREWVAPYNEQFF

v_gene: TRBV7-9
j_gene: TRBJ2-7
len: 13
CDR3aa: CASSLVSVYEQYF

v_gene: TRBV28
j_gene: TRBJ2-3
len: 14
CDR3aa: CASSATGWEDTQYF

v_gene: TRBV13
j_gene: TRBJ2-7
len: 15
CDR3aa: CASRGERAGSYEQYF